These 26 T cell receptor beta chains were sequenced from one sample in a study of blood T cell repertoires in COVID-19. Here immunoSEQ multiplex PCR was the method, and the copy in TCRdb shows in-frame clones only, minus some. This table holds about 240,000 clones, 88% found once. Sequencing was done on a sample of peripheral blood. The receptor source for this set is a woman between 40 and 55 years old who had recovered from COVID-19.

The chain combines TRBV5-5 with TRBJ1-5, with D unresolved. V lost 5 bases to trimming and J lost 0 bases, with 12 bases between them. The CDR3 has 15 residues. Germline V gene lookup returns CDR1 SGHKS and CDR2 YYEKEE (reference sequence). Here the CDR3 DNA reads TGTGCCAGCAGGAGGGCGACGGCTAGCAATCAGCCCCAGCATTTT. This gives the protein CASRRATASNQPQHF.

This clone occurred a few times. The chain recombines TRBV9 with TRBJ2-3; D possibly corresponds to TRBD1 (7 bases). In germline, CDR1 is SGDLS, CDR2 YYNGEE. V lost 4 bases and J lost 3, with 15 bases in between. CDR3 length equals 15 residues. Here the CDR3 DNA reads TGTGCCAGCAGCCCGAGCCAGGGGGGTACAGATACGCAGTATTTT. This translates into CASSPSQGGTDTQYF.

The V gene is TRBV28, the J gene TRBJ1-1, with TRBD1 matching over 7 bases. The germline V gene encodes CDR1 MDHEN and CDR2 SYDVKM. The CDR3 length is 15 residues. With V trimmed by 7 bases and J by 3 bases, 11 bases remained unmatched. The DNA for the CDR3 is TGTGCCAGCAACCCTCTGGGGCAGGGGGACACTGAAGCTTTCTTT. The encoded protein is CASNPLGQGDTEAFF.

J is TRBJ1-1 and V is TRBV29-1; D is possibly TRBD1 (5 bases). Trimming cost V 7 bases and J 6 bases, with 15 bases left between them. The CDR3 is 12 residues long. From germline, CDR1 is SQVTM and CDR2 ANQGSEA. The CDR3 is CSARDSPAEAFF. The CDR3, as DNA: TGCAGCGCCCGAGACAGCCCCGCTGAAGCTTTCTTT.

The chain combines TRBV4-3 with TRBJ2-1, with D perhaps matching TRBD1 (6 bases). The CDR3 contains 15 residues. Germline values: CDR1 LGHNA, CDR2 YSLEER. V was pared by 3 bases and J by 0 bases, with 9 bases between. Here the CDR3 reads CASSQGASSYNEQFF. The CDR3 bases are TGCGCCAGCAGCCAGGGGGCTAGCTCCTACAATGAGCAGTTCTTC.

The V and J genes are TRBV3-1 (or the pseudogene TRBV3-2) and TRBJ2-1; D is perhaps TRBD2 (6 bases). The CDR3 spans 16 residues. Trimming shortened V by 7 bases and J by 9 bases, and 25 bases separated the two germline ends. The germline V gene encodes CDR1 LGHDT and CDR2 YNNKEL (reference sequence). The CDR3 spells CASTKGRLGFGGEQFF. CDR3 coding DNA: TGTGCCAGCACCAAGGGGCGACTAGGTTTTGGTGGTGAGCAGTTCTTC.

The sample holds one count of this clone. The chain recombines TRBV9 with TRBJ2-2; weak D call: TRBD1 (6 bases). CDR1 and CDR2 from the germline V gene are SGDLS and YYNGEE. V lost 7 bases to trimming and J lost 6 bases, with 16 bases between them. CDR3 length equals 14 residues. Here the CDR3 DNA reads TGTGCCAGCGGAAGCCAAGCAGGGGCCGGGGAGCTGTTTTTT. It encodes CASGSQAGAGELFF.

The chain recombines TRBV4-3 with TRBJ2-7; D unresolved. The CDR3 runs to 15 residues. Germline V gene lookup returns CDR1 LGHNA and CDR2 YSLEER. Trimming left V 0 bases short and J 6 bases short, with 15 bases between. CDR3 sequence reads: CASSQDALVLGEQYF. The CDR3 nucleotides are TGCGCCAGCAGCCAAGATGCCCTAGTGTTGGGCGAGCAGTACTTC.

This clone was detected only once. V usage is TRBV6-2 or TRBV6-3 and J usage is TRBJ1-2; D unclear. This CDR3 has 16 residues. Germline V CDR1 and CDR2: MNHEY, SVGEGT. V shed 2 bases and J shed 4 bases, with 17 bases lying between them. The CDR3 loop reads CASSYNLAQSTYGYTF. The CDR3 DNA is TGTGCCAGCAGTTACAACCTAGCGCAGTCGACCTATGGCTACACCTTC.

The rearrangement links TRBV6-4 to TRBJ1-4, with D maybe TRBD1 (5 bases). Trimming cost V 3 bases and J 6 bases, with 20 bases left between them. The V gene's germline CDR1 is MRHNA and CDR2 SNTAGT. This CDR3 has 17 residues. The CDR3 nucleotides read TGTGCCAGCAGTGAGGGCAGGGAGGGACCTAATGATGAAAAACTGTTTTTT. Residues: CASSEGREGPNDEKLFF.

The chain recombines TRBV5-1 with TRBJ2-3; 9 positions match TRBD2. Losses at the gene ends were 4 bases for V and 3 bases for J; bases not matched to a gene: 9. This CDR3 has 16 residues. In germline, CDR1 is SGHRS, CDR2 YFSETQ. CDR3 sequence reads: CASSPLPSGTTDTQYF. In DNA, the CDR3 is TGCGCCAGCAGCCCCCTTCCTAGCGGGACGACAGATACGCAGTATTTT.

The rearrangement uses TRBV5-6 and TRBJ2-1; 9 nucleotides match TRBD2. The CDR3 has 15 amino acids. Looked up from germline, CDR1 is SGHDT and CDR2 is YYEEEE. V lost 4 bases and J lost 12; bases outside the gene matches: 14. CDR3 in amino acids: CASSRRGGPRAAQFF. In DNA form, the CDR3 reads TGTGCCAGCAGCCGGCGGGGGGGCCCGAGGGCCGCGCAGTTCTTC.

CDR3 coding DNA: TGTGCCAGCAGCAGGGGGACTAGCGGACCCCTATGGGATGAGCAGTTCTTC. It yields the protein CASSRGTSGPLWDEQFF. The J gene is TRBJ2-1, the V gene TRBV11-2, with 11 bases aligning to TRBD2. The length of the CDR3 is 17 residues. Germline loops: CDR1 SGHAT, CDR2 FQNNGV. The trim removed 5 bases at V and 8 bases at J, leaving 14 bases unmatched.

The chain carries TRBV30 and TRBJ2-7; 8 bases align to TRBD2. The germline V gene has CDR1 GTSNPN and CDR2 SVGIG (reference sequence). The CDR3 loop spans 14 amino acids. After removal of 3 bases from V and 3 bases from J, the junction contained 7 bases not matched to a gene. DNA of the CDR3: TGTGCCTGGAGCCAAGGGGGACTAGACTACGAGCAGTACTTC. As protein: CAWSQGGLDYEQYF.

V usage is TRBV12-5 and J usage is TRBJ1-1; D is unresolved. Germline loops: CDR1 LGHNT, CDR2 FRNRAP. This CDR3 is built from 14 residues. V was cut by 6 bases and J by 1 base, with 12 bases left in between. CDR3 residues: CASGLVGRNTEAFF. The DNA of the CDR3 is TGTGCTAGTGGACTTGTTGGGAGGAACACTGAAGCTTTCTTT.

This clone was observed once. The V gene is TRBV5-1, the J gene TRBJ1-3, with D possibly matching TRBD1 (6 bases). The CDR3 covers 15 residues. The germline gives CDR1 SGHRS, CDR2 YFSETQ. Between the trimmed V and J ends, which lost 4 bases and 0 bases, there was a span of 11 bases. The chain's CDR3 is CASSGGHTSGNTIYF. The CDR3 coding sequence is TGCGCCAGCAGCGGGGGACACACCTCTGGAAACACCATATATTTT.

This clone has only one observation. V and J are TRBV7-9 and TRBJ1-4; the D is unclear. V lost 3 bases and J lost 3, with 14 bases in between. The length of the CDR3 is 16 residues. Germline V gene sequence: CDR1 SEHNR, CDR2 FQNEAQ (reference sequence). The CDR3 nucleotides are TGTGCCAGCAGCTTGCCCCCCCGAGCGCCTAATGAAAAACTGTTTTTT. It yields the protein CASSLPPRAPNEKLFF.

CDR3 bases: TGTGCCAGCTCCCTAGCGGGAGCGCCGAGGAATGAGCAGTTCTTC. It translates to CASSLAGAPRNEQFF. The rearrangement uses TRBV18 and TRBJ2-1; the match to TRBD2 covers 10 bases. The CDR3 runs 15 residues. With 6 bases clipped from V and 7 bases from J, the junction kept 9 bases outside the gene matches. Germline V gene lookup returns CDR1 KGHSH and CDR2 LQKENI.

The chain has TRBV19 and TRBJ2-1, with 9 nucleotides matching TRBD2. V was clipped by 6 bases and J by 3 bases; unmatched bases: 6. Germline V gene data show CDR1 as LNHDA and CDR2 as SQIVND (reference sequence). This CDR3 is 15 amino acids long. CDR3 residues: CASSTRGGFYNEQFF. CDR3 sequence (DNA): TGTGCCAGTAGCACGCGGGGGGGCTTCTACAATGAGCAGTTCTTC.

This clone appeared a few times. V usage is TRBV19 and J usage is TRBJ1-1; D ambiguous. CDR1 and CDR2 (germline): LNHDA, SQIVND (reference sequence). With 4 bases removed from V and 8 bases from J, the gap between germline ends came to 17 bases. There are 14 residues in the CDR3. CDR3 sequence: CASSTLTNREEAFF. Here the CDR3 DNA reads TGTGCCAGTAGTACTCTGACCAACAGAGAAGAAGCTTTCTTT.

This chain connects TRBV11-2 to TRBJ2-1; D is possibly TRBD1 (6 bases). The length of the CDR3 is 15 residues. The V and J ends lost 5 bases and 3 bases respectively, with 14 bases between them. Germline CDR1 and CDR2: SGHAT and FQNNGV. In nucleotides, the CDR3 is TGTGCCAGCAGCGTCCACAGGGTGAGCTACAATGAGCAGTTCTTC. This encodes CASSVHRVSYNEQFF.

The chain recombines TRBV2 with TRBJ2-5, with a possible D match to TRBD1 (6 bases). The CDR3 is 14 amino acids. V was trimmed by 4 bases and J by 5 bases, leaving 14 bases between them. CDR1 is SNHLY and CDR2 is FYNNEI in the germline V gene. The CDR3 DNA sequence: TGTGCCAGCAGTGGGGGGCACTCCGGGGAGACCCAGTACTTC. This encodes CASSGGHSGETQYF.

This chain links TRBV19 with TRBJ2-1, with 9 bases fitting TRBD2. Germline values: CDR1 LNHDA, CDR2 SQIVND (reference sequence). V lost 6 bases and J lost 4; bases outside the gene matches: 7. The CDR3 totals 15 residues. CDR3 DNA sequence: TGTGCCAGTAGCCGGGCGGGAGGGGGGTACAATGAGCAGTTCTTC. It is translated as CASSRAGGGYNEQFF.

This rearrangement joins TRBV5-4 to TRBJ1-4, with 11 bases lining up with TRBD1. CDR3 length: 14 residues. Trimming took 4 bases from V and 8 from J; bases not matched to a gene: 4. Germline-derived CDR1 and CDR2 are SGHNT and YYREEE (reference sequence). The CDR3 is CASSRTGGGEKLFF. CDR3 DNA: TGTGCCAGCAGCCGGACAGGGGGCGGAGAAAAACTGTTTTTT.

The V gene is TRBV5-5, the J gene TRBJ1-5, with D perhaps TRBD1 (6 bases). Per germline, CDR1 SGHKS and CDR2 YYEKEE (reference sequence). This CDR3 region has 15 residues. V shed 0 bases and J shed 3 bases, with 10 bases lying between them. CDR3 loop: CASSLARGNNQPQHF. The CDR3 DNA sequence: TGTGCCAGCAGCTTGGCCAGGGGTAACAATCAGCCCCAGCATTTT.

V is TRBV5-1 and J is TRBJ1-2, with D possibly matching TRBD1 (5 bases). The germline V gene has CDR1 SGHRS and CDR2 YFSETQ. This CDR3 has 12 residues. V lost 4 bases to trimming and J lost 10 bases, with 14 bases between them. CDR3 sequence reads: CASSPMGDYYTF. The CDR3 DNA reads as TGCGCCAGCAGCCCCATGGGGGACTACTACACCTTC.